This T cell receptor (beta chain) emerged from a study of shared T cell receptors in the human thymus. The CDR3 has 15 amino acids. CDR1 and CDR2 (germline): MNHEY, SMNVEV (reference sequence). Trimming took 6 bases from V and 0 from J, leaving 13 bases between them. Generated by immunoSEQ multiplex PCR, the TCRdb table keeps only in-frame clones and is missing some. The repertoire holds about 380,000 clones, with about 95% as singletons. The receptor was isolated from a human donor. The sequenced sample consisted of thymocytes. The chain joins TRBV27 to TRBJ2-3; D might be TRBD1 (5 bases). For the CDR3, the DNA is TGTGCCAGCAGAATACGACAGTCCAGCACAGATACGCAGTATTTT. As protein: CASRIRQSSTDTQYF.